Listed below are T cell receptor beta chains from one sample, sequenced in a study of CD8+ T cells in alopecia areata. The data were produced by immunoSEQ multiplex PCR, yet TCRdb's version contains in-frame clones alone and is incomplete. The sample includes about 100,000 clones, under 60% seen only once; the top ten take roughly 25%. Material for sequencing was NKG2D-low CD8+ T cells sorted from blood. These receptors were collected from a human donor with alopecia areata. Both conserved end residues are part of each CDR3. A D gene is named only where the DNA matches it firmly. Clone size is shown for a subset of rows, as once, few, many or a class of expanded clone.

CDR3: CASSQGTGTGNNEQFF
DNA: TGTGCCAGCAGCCAAGGAACCGGGACAGGAAACAATGAGCAGTTCTTC
J: TRBJ2-1
size: once
V: TRBV7-9
D: TRBD1

CDR3: CASSPQGPVNTEAFF
DNA: TGTGCCAGCAGCCCACAGGGGCCCGTGAACACTGAAGCTTTCTTT
J: TRBJ1-1
size: .
V: TRBV7-6
D: TRBD1

CDR3: CASSVVEGRKLFF
DNA: TGTGCCAGCAGCGTAGTGGAGGGGCGAAAACTGTTTTTT
J: TRBJ1-4
size: .
V: TRBV9
D: .

CDR3: CASRIGWGNQPQHF
DNA: TGTGCCAGTCGAATAGGTTGGGGCAATCAGCCCCAGCATTTT
J: TRBJ1-5
size: few
V: TRBV28
D: .

CDR3: CASSQRLAGGTGELFF
DNA: TGCGCCAGCAGCCAGAGACTAGCGGGAGGCACCGGGGAGCTGTTTTTT
J: TRBJ2-2
size: few
V: TRBV5-1
D: TRBD2

CDR3: CAWRSGTSGRGWFYEQFF
DNA: TGTGCCTGGAGATCCGGGACTAGCGGGAGAGGTTGGTTCTATGAGCAGTTCTTC
J: TRBJ2-1
size: once
V: TRBV30
D: TRBD2

CDR3: CASSSGQGGVEQYF
DNA: TGTGCCAGCAGCTCCGGACAGGGGGGCGTCGAGCAGTACTTC
J: TRBJ2-7
size: few
V: TRBV7-6
D: TRBD1

CDR3: CATSNGYGYTF
DNA: TGTGCCACCAGCAACGGCTATGGCTACACCTTC
J: TRBJ1-2
size: .
V: TRBV19
D: .

CDR3: CASQGGSSYEQYF
DNA: TGTGCCAGTCAGGGCGGGAGCTCCTACGAGCAGTACTTC
J: TRBJ2-7
size: .
V: TRBV9
D: TRBD2

CDR3: CASSARQGRNEQYF
DNA: TGTGCCAGCAGCGCCCGACAGGGAAGGAACGAGCAGTACTTC
J: TRBJ2-7
size: .
V: TRBV7-6
D: TRBD1

CDR3: CSVEKGGAQANTGELFF
DNA: TGCAGCGTTGAAAAGGGGGGGGCCCAGGCGAACACCGGGGAGCTGTTTTTT
J: TRBJ2-2
size: .
V: TRBV29-1
D: .

CDR3: CASSDNANTEAFF
DNA: TGTGCCAGCAGTGATAATGCTAACACTGAAGCTTTCTTT
J: TRBJ1-1
size: .
V: TRBV2
D: .

CDR3: CASSERLVAYEQYF
DNA: TGTGCCAGCAGTGAGAGACTAGTAGCCTACGAGCAGTACTTC
J: TRBJ2-7
size: .
V: TRBV6-1
D: .

CDR3: CASSLTSSGTSNEQFF
DNA: TGTGCCAGCAGTTTAACGTCTAGCGGGACCTCCAATGAGCAGTTCTTC
J: TRBJ2-1
size: .
V: TRBV27
D: TRBD2

CDR3: CASSTSDRPKETQYF
DNA: TGTGCCAGCAGCACCTCGGACAGACCAAAAGAGACCCAGTACTTC
J: TRBJ2-5
size: .
V: TRBV13
D: .

CDR3: CASSYQSSNTEAFF
DNA: TGCGCCAGCAGCTACCAAAGCTCGAACACTGAAGCTTTCTTT
J: TRBJ1-1
size: once
V: TRBV4-1
D: .

CDR3: CASSFDSSYEQYF
DNA: TGTGCCAGCAGCTTCGACAGCTCCTACGAGCAGTACTTC
J: TRBJ2-7
size: once
V: TRBV7-9
D: .

CDR3: CASSLTLYNEQFF
DNA: TGTGCCAGCAGTTTAACCTTATACAATGAGCAGTTCTTC
J: TRBJ2-1
size: .
V: TRBV27
D: .

CDR3: CASSRDDPLDEQYF
DNA: TGTGCCAGCAGCCGGGACGATCCGCTTGACGAGCAGTACTTC
J: TRBJ2-7
size: .
V: TRBV27
D: .

CDR3: CASSPTGFSGNTIYF
DNA: TGTGCCAGCAGTCCTACAGGGTTTTCTGGAAACACCATATATTTT
J: TRBJ1-3
size: .
V: TRBV27
D: .

CDR3: CASSKPPGPWLGYTF
DNA: TGCGCCAGCAGTAAACCCCCGGGACCCTGGTTAGGCTACACCTTC
J: TRBJ1-2
size: .
V: TRBV23-1
D: .

CDR3: CASSDRGDGYTF
DNA: TGTGCCAGCTCGGACAGGGGAGATGGCTACACCTTC
J: TRBJ1-2
size: .
V: TRBV28
D: TRBD1

CDR3: CASSVYFGIEQYF
DNA: TGTGCCAGCAGTGTTTACTTTGGAATCGAGCAGTACTTC
J: TRBJ2-7
size: .
V: TRBV2
D: .

CDR3: CASSGGTSGTYEQYF
DNA: TGTGCCAGCAGTGGGGGGACTAGCGGGACCTACGAGCAGTACTTC
J: TRBJ2-7
size: .
V: TRBV6-1
D: TRBD2

CDR3: CASSEATPETQYF
DNA: TGTGCCAGCAGCGAAGCTACCCCAGAGACCCAGTACTTC
J: TRBJ2-5
size: few
V: TRBV7-9
D: .

CDR3: CASSRSNTGELFF
DNA: TGTGCCAGCAGCCGTTCGAACACCGGGGAGCTGTTTTTT
J: TRBJ2-2
size: .
V: TRBV7-9
D: .

CDR3: CSVVTRDGYTF
DNA: TGCAGCGTTGTCACCCGAGATGGCTACACCTTC
J: TRBJ1-2
size: .
V: TRBV29-1
D: .

CDR3: CASSQVSYNEQFF
DNA: TGCGCCAGCAGCCAAGTTTCCTACAATGAGCAGTTCTTC
J: TRBJ2-1
size: .
V: TRBV4-1
D: .

CDR3: CASRFRDGYTF
DNA: TGTGCCAGCAGATTCAGGGATGGCTACACCTTC
J: TRBJ1-2
size: .
V: TRBV27
D: .

CDR3: CASSFRQVDTQYF
DNA: TGTGCCAGCAGCTTTAGACAGGTAGATACGCAGTATTTT
J: TRBJ2-3
size: .
V: TRBV27
D: .

CDR3: CASKSSETQYF
DNA: TGTGCCAGCAAAAGTTCAGAGACCCAGTACTTC
J: TRBJ2-5
size: few
V: TRBV6-5
D: .

CDR3: CASGAPQHF
DNA: TGTGCCAGTGGGGCGCCCCAGCATTTT
J: TRBJ1-5
size: once
V: TRBV6-1
D: .

CDR3: CATSTASGNTIYF
DNA: TGTGCCACCAGCACCGCCTCTGGAAACACCATATATTTT
J: TRBJ1-3
size: .
V: TRBV15
D: .

CDR3: CASSQVEREVSYEQYF
DNA: TGTGCCAGCAGCCAAGTTGAGCGGGAGGTTTCCTACGAGCAGTACTTC
J: TRBJ2-7
size: .
V: TRBV4-2
D: TRBD2

CDR3: CASSQGGQLNQPQHF
DNA: TGCGCCAGCAGTCAAGGGGGGCAGCTCAATCAGCCCCAGCATTTT
J: TRBJ1-5
size: few
V: TRBV23-1
D: .

CDR3: CATSVKILETQYF
DNA: TGTGCCACCAGTGTGAAGATCTTGGAGACCCAGTACTTC
J: TRBJ2-5
size: .
V: TRBV15
D: .

CDR3: CASSVEDQPGLGYTF
DNA: TGTGCCAGCAGCGTAGAAGATCAACCGGGGCTCGGCTACACCTTC
J: TRBJ1-2
size: .
V: TRBV9
D: .

CDR3: CASSPLGVNTGELFF
DNA: TGTGCCAGCAGCCCCCTGGGAGTGAACACCGGGGAGCTGTTTTTT
J: TRBJ2-2
size: .
V: TRBV7-9
D: .

CDR3: CASRTGHLMDEQYF
DNA: TGCGCCAGCCGTACCGGACACCTTATGGACGAGCAGTACTTC
J: TRBJ2-7
size: .
V: TRBV5-1
D: .

CDR3: CATPSLRGGLNEQFF
DNA: TGTGCCACCCCTTCTTTGCGGGGGGGGTTAAATGAGCAGTTCTTC
J: TRBJ2-1
size: .
V: TRBV2
D: TRBD2

CDR3: CSVTGGDLSEQYF
DNA: TGCAGCGTGACAGGTGGGGACCTTAGCGAGCAGTACTTC
J: TRBJ2-7
size: .
V: TRBV29-1
D: .

CDR3: CASSLSGGGGTDTQYF
DNA: TGTGCCAGCAGTTTATCAGGGGGAGGGGGTACAGATACGCAGTATTTT
J: TRBJ2-3
size: .
V: TRBV27
D: .

CDR3: CASAQSSTGYEQYF
DNA: TGTGCCAGTGCCCAAAGTTCGACAGGCTACGAGCAGTACTTC
J: TRBJ2-7
size: few
V: TRBV19
D: .